These 29 T cell receptor beta chains originate from one sample sequenced in a study of blood T cell repertoires in COVID-19. Libraries were prepared by immunoSEQ multiplex PCR; TCRdb keeps only in-frame clonotypes and omits some of them. The table records fewer than 300,000 clones, nearly 90% of them present only once. The source material was peripheral blood. These receptors were collected from a woman aged 25 to 39 with acute or convalescent COVID-19.

This rearrangement joins TRBV25-1 to TRBJ2-1, with 8 bases fitting TRBD2. This CDR3 is built from 17 residues. Trimming at V came to 4 bases and at J to 5 bases, leaving 13 bases not matched to a gene. The germline V gene encodes CDR1 MGHDK and CDR2 SYGVNS. CDR3: CASSAPAPGGQHNEQFF. The CDR3 DNA is TGTGCCAGCAGTGCCCCCGCGCCGGGAGGGCAACACAATGAGCAGTTCTTC.

A note on this clone: The same CDR3 also results from other DNA sequences found in this sample. The chain links TRBV7-2 to TRBJ1-6; D remains unclear. Germline V gene data show CDR1 as SGHTA and CDR2 as FQGNSA. V shed 8 bases and J shed 0 bases, with 8 bases lying between them. This CDR3 contains 14 residues. CDR3 in amino acids: CASRPSSYNSPLHF. In nucleotides, the CDR3 is TGTGCCAGCCGCCCCAGCTCCTATAATTCACCCCTCCACTTT.

This clone was detected only a few times. The chain recombines TRBV27 with TRBJ2-1; 8 bases line up with TRBD1. The CDR3 sequence is 17 residues long. V lost 5 bases to trimming and J lost 3 bases; unmatched junction nucleotides: 12. Germline V gene data show CDR1 as MNHEY and CDR2 as SMNVEV (reference sequence). The CDR3 region is CASSPIAGTGYYNEQFF. The CDR3 bases are TGTGCCAGCAGTCCGATCGCCGGGACAGGTTACTACAATGAGCAGTTCTTC.

V is TRBV3-1 (or the pseudogene TRBV3-2) and J is TRBJ1-2; D remains unclear. The CDR3 length is 13 residues. V lost 6 bases to trimming and J lost 3 bases, with 11 bases between them. Germline V CDR1 and CDR2: LGHDT, YNNKEL (reference sequence). The CDR3 sequence is CASSHPPDYGYTF. The CDR3 DNA reads as TGTGCCAGCAGTCACCCCCCGGACTATGGCTACACCTTC.

The rearrangement uses TRBV6-5 and TRBJ2-1; D might be TRBD1 (6 bases). Trimming removed 5 bases at V and 3 bases at J, with 14 bases between. CDR1 is MNHEY, CDR2 SVGAGI, per germline. CDR3 length: 15 residues. The CDR3 nucleotides read TGTGCCAGCAGTACCCCCCGGACAGTCTACAATGAGCAGTTCTTC. Translating it yields CASSTPRTVYNEQFF.

In the case of this clone: An end of the junction does not agree with germline; a read error may underlie this. The same CDR3 can be traced to other DNA sequences in this sample. The chain joins TRBV11-2 to TRBJ1-2; D is undetermined. Germline V lookup: CDR1 SGHAT, CDR2 FQNNGV. The CDR3 contains 14 residues. The CDR3 protein is CASSLAPNHYGYTF. Here the CDR3 DNA reads TGTGCCAGCAGCTTAGCGCCTAATCACTATGGTTACACCTTC.

The genes are TRBV4-3 and TRBJ2-1, with D perhaps matching TRBD2 (6 bases). Trimming took off 1 base at V and 3 bases at J, with 13 bases between the two ends. The germline V gene encodes CDR1 LGHNA and CDR2 YSLEER. This CDR3 region has 16 residues. The DNA of the CDR3 is TGCGCCAGCAGCCAAGGAGGCCTAGCGAACTACAATGAGCAGTTCTTC. As protein: CASSQGGLANYNEQFF.

CDR3 sequence: CASGLPLGAGVVSDTQYF. CDR3 DNA: TGTGCTAGTGGTTTGCCTCTCGGAGCGGGAGTAGTTTCAGATACGCAGTATTTT. The J gene is TRBJ2-3, the V gene TRBV12-5; 8 bases map to TRBD2. CDR1 is LGHNT and CDR2 is FRNRAP in the germline V gene. There are 18 residues in the CDR3. J gave up 4 bases and V 2 bases, and 14 bases lay outside the gene matches.

This clone has just one count. This sequence joins TRBV12-3 or TRBV12-4 and TRBJ1-4; D not certain. Trimming removed 7 bases at V and 8 bases at J, with 14 bases between. CDR3 size: 13 residues. The CDR3 DNA reads TGTGCCAGCAAAGAGTCGGTATCGGAAAAACTGTTTTTT. Amino acids: CASKESVSEKLFF.

V gene TRBV27 combines with J gene TRBJ1-1; D remains unclear. The ends were cut back, 10 bases at V and 6 bases at J, with 12 bases in the middle. The CDR3 contains 11 residues. Germline assignment: CDR1 MNHEY and CDR2 SMNVEV (reference sequence). DNA of the CDR3: TGTGCCACCCAAACTGTCCCTGAAGCTTTCTTT. It specifies CATQTVPEAFF.

CDR3 residues: CASSVRDVLQPQHF. The CDR3 DNA follows: TGTGCCAGCAGTGTCAGGGATGTGCTTCAGCCCCAGCATTTT. The chain recombines TRBV25-1 with TRBJ1-5, with D possibly being TRBD1 (5 bases). V shed 4 bases and J shed 6 bases, with 13 bases lying between them. The CDR3 runs to 14 residues. Germline loops: CDR1 MGHDK, CDR2 SYGVNS. Full variable domain (rest looked up from reference TRBV25-1 and TRBJ1-5): EADIYQTPRYLVIGTGKKITLECSQTMGHDKMYWYQQDPGMELHLIHYSYGVNSTEKGDLSSESTVSRIRTEHFPLTLESARPSHTSQYLCASSVRDVLQPQHFGDGTRLSIL.

The rearrangement links TRBV6-2 or TRBV6-3 to TRBJ1-2; TRBD1 matches 10 bases. Germline CDR1 reads MNHEY; CDR2 reads SVGEGT. The CDR3 spans 17 residues. V dropped 0 bases and J dropped 2; count of bases not matched to a gene: 6. CDR3 bases: TGTGCCAGCAGTTACTCACGACAGGGGGCAGAGAACTATGGCTACACCTTC. This translates into CASSYSRQGAENYGYTF.

This sequence joins TRBV18 and TRBJ2-7; 7 bases line up with TRBD1. Germline V gene sequence: CDR1 KGHSH, CDR2 LQKENI. V dropped 6 bases and J dropped 1; count of bases not matched to a gene: 12. The CDR3 is 16 residues long. Written as DNA, the CDR3 is TGTGCCAGCTCGAGTAGACAGGGAAGTAGGTCCTACGAGCAGTACTTC. It yields the protein CASSSRQGSRSYEQYF.

This clone was seen only a few times. The V and J genes are TRBV30 and TRBJ2-7; TRBD1 matches at 9 bases. Unmatched junction bases numbered 4, after V lost 8 bases and J lost 2 bases. This CDR3 is 12 amino acids long. The germline gives CDR1 GTSNPN, CDR2 SVGIG (reference sequence). The CDR3, as DNA: TGTGCCGTTAGACAGGGGGCCTACGAGCAGTACTTC. It codes for CAVRQGAYEQYF.

The chain links TRBV9 to TRBJ1-6, with D tentatively TRBD1 (5 bases). Per germline, CDR1 SGDLS and CDR2 YYNGEE. CDR3 length: 16 amino acids. V was trimmed by 0 bases and J by 8 bases, leaving 15 bases between them. CDR3 DNA: TGTGCCAGCAGCGTAGTGGCAGGGCGCTGGGATTCACCCCTCCACTTT. Its protein is CASSVVAGRWDSPLHF.

The chain links TRBV3-1 (or the pseudogene TRBV3-2) to TRBJ1-2; a possible D gene is TRBD1 (5 bases). Germline lookup yields CDR1 LGHDT and CDR2 YNNKEL (reference sequence). The length of the CDR3 is 13 residues. V lost 1 base, J lost 6 bases, and 9 bases lay in between. CDR3 DNA sequence: TGTGCCAGCAGCCAAGCGTCAGGGAATGGCTACACCTTC. Translating gives CASSQASGNGYTF.

This clone came up a few times. J is TRBJ1-6 and V is TRBV14; 9 nucleotides match TRBD1. CDR3 length: 15 residues. V dropped 5 bases and J dropped 4; count of bases not matched to a gene: 3. Germline loops: CDR1 SGHDN, CDR2 FVKESK. DNA for the CDR3: TGTGCCAGCAGCAGGGACAGGGTTTATAATTCACCCCTCCACTTT. Amino acids: CASSRDRVYNSPLHF. The full variable domain, its missing parts supplied by reference TRBV14 and TRBJ1-6, is EAGVTQFPSHSVIEKGQTVTLRCDPISGHDNLYWYRRVMGKEIKFLLHFVKESKQDESGMPNNRFLAERTGGTYSTLKVQPAELEDSGVYFCASSRDRVYNSPLHFGNGTRLTVT.

The V call is TRBV5-8, the J call TRBJ2-3, with TRBD2 matching 12 bases. Losses at the gene ends were 4 bases for V and 2 bases for J; bases not matched to a gene: 5. This CDR3 spans 16 amino acids. The germline V gene encodes CDR1 SGHTS and CDR2 YDEGEE. The CDR3 nucleotides read TGTGCCAGCAGCCTGGGACTAGCGGGTGACACAGATACGCAGTATTTT. Translating it yields CASSLGLAGDTDTQYF.

The gene calls are TRBV7-9 and TRBJ2-7, with D maybe TRBD2 (6 bases). Germline-derived CDR1 and CDR2 are SEHNR and FQNEAQ (reference sequence). The CDR3 spans 13 residues. The V gene lost 2 bases and the J gene lost 7 bases, with 12 bases spanning the gap. CDR3 nucleotides: TGTGCCAGCAGCTTATATCTGGGGGGTGAGCAGTACTTC. It translates to CASSLYLGGEQYF.

The gene calls are TRBV7-9 and TRBJ2-1; 8 bases map to TRBD2. In germline, CDR1 is SEHNR, CDR2 FQNEAQ (reference sequence). The CDR3 consists of 12 residues. V dropped 4 bases and J dropped 10; count of bases not matched to a gene: 3. The chain's CDR3 is CASSSTSGEQFF. As DNA, the CDR3 is TGTGCCAGCAGCTCCACTAGCGGCGAGCAGTTCTTC.

The sample holds one count of this clone. The genes are TRBV27 and TRBJ2-1, with a weak D call TRBD1 (6 bases). The CDR3 spans 16 residues. Trimming removed 6 bases at V and 0 bases at J, with 15 bases between. Germline V gene sequence: CDR1 MNHEY, CDR2 SMNVEV (reference sequence). CDR3 region: CASRTRTDSSYNEQFF. Here the CDR3 DNA reads TGTGCCAGCAGGACGAGGACAGATAGCTCCTACAATGAGCAGTTCTTC.

This clone has a handful of counts. This chain joins TRBV6-4 and TRBJ2-1; TRBD2 matches at 11 bases. Per the germline V gene, CDR1 is MRHNA and CDR2 is SNTAGT. Trimming at V came to 3 bases and at J to 8 bases, leaving 6 bases not matched to a gene. The CDR3 loop spans 15 amino acids. The CDR3 is CASSESSGRSDEQFF. The CDR3 DNA sequence: TGTGCCAGCAGTGAGTCTAGCGGGAGGTCAGATGAGCAGTTCTTC.

The V call is TRBV11-2, the J call TRBJ2-7; TRBD2 matches 9 bases. V lost 6 bases, J lost 0 bases, and 6 bases stayed unmatched. Germline V lookup: CDR1 SGHAT, CDR2 FQNNGV. The CDR3 loop spans 15 amino acids. CDR3 coding DNA: TGTGCCAGCAGGGCGGGGGGGGCTAGCTCCTACGAGCAGTACTTC. Translating it yields CASRAGGASSYEQYF.

The chain is built from TRBV7-9 and TRBJ1-2; D is uncertain. The germline CDR1 and CDR2 sequences are SEHNR and FQNEAQ (reference sequence). Between the trimmed V and J ends, which lost 1 base and 6 bases, there was a span of 18 bases. This CDR3 comprises 16 residues. CDR3 bases: TGTGCCAGCAGCTTAGGGGCGCGCGAATTAATAGATGGCTACACCTTC. Translating gives CASSLGARELIDGYTF.

The chain carries TRBV7-9 and TRBJ1-2; weak D call: TRBD1 (5 bases). The CDR3 sequence is 15 residues long. Germline-derived CDR1 and CDR2 are SEHNR and FQNEAQ (reference sequence). V was cut by 4 bases and J by 7 bases, with 19 bases left in between. CDR3 DNA: TGTGCCAGCAGCTCCTGGGGCGGGGGATTATCTGGCTACACCTTC. Its translation is CASSSWGGGLSGYTF. Full variable domain (rest looked up from reference TRBV7-9 and TRBJ1-2): DTGVSQNPRHKITKRGQNVTFRCDPISEHNRLYWYRQTLGQGPEFLTYFQNEAQLEKSRLLSDRFSAERPKGSFSTLEIQRTEQGDSAMYLCASSSWGGGLSGYTFGSGTRLTVV.

The chain is built from TRBV25-1 and TRBJ1-1; D perhaps matches TRBD1 (6 bases). This CDR3 is built from 17 residues. Germline-derived CDR1 and CDR2 are MGHDK and SYGVNS. Trimming shortened V by 6 bases and J by 1 base, and 21 bases separated the two germline ends. This chain's CDR3 is CASSRDHRVAGNTEAFF. CDR3 nucleotides: TGTGCCAGCAGCAGAGACCACAGGGTCGCCGGGAACACTGAAGCTTTCTTT.

The V gene is TRBV19, the J gene TRBJ2-7; 13 bases align to TRBD2. From germline, CDR1 is LNHDA and CDR2 SQIVND (reference sequence). V dropped 5 bases and J dropped 6; count of bases not matched to a gene: 7. This CDR3 has 15 amino acids. The CDR3: CASSFRTSGSSEQYF. CDR3 DNA: TGTGCCAGTAGTTTCAGGACTAGCGGGAGCAGCGAGCAGTACTTC. Drawing the rest from reference TRBV19 and TRBJ2-7, the complete variable domain is DGGITQSPKYLFRKEGQNVTLSCEQNLNHDAMYWYRQDPGQGLRLIYYSQIVNDFQKGDIAEGYSVSREKKESFPLTVTSAQKNPTAFYLCASSFRTSGSSEQYFGPGTRLTVT.

The chain recombines TRBV6-5 with TRBJ2-1; D gene ambiguous. This CDR3 has 11 residues. With 6 bases removed from V and 3 bases from J, the gap between germline ends came to 3 bases. CDR1 is MNHEY, CDR2 SVGAGI, per germline. In nucleotides, the CDR3 is TGTGCCAGCAGCCTCTACAATGAGCAGTTCTTC. It codes for CASSLYNEQFF.

This rearrangement joins TRBV6-5 to TRBJ1-1; 8 bases fit TRBD1. Germline trimming cut 6 bases from V and 7 bases from J; bases unmatched to any gene: 7. The germline CDR1 and CDR2 sequences are MNHEY and SVGAGI. The CDR3 is 13 amino acids. The DNA for the CDR3 is TGTGCCAGCAGCCTCCGGACAGGGTATGAAGCTTTCTTT. Its translation: CASSLRTGYEAFF.